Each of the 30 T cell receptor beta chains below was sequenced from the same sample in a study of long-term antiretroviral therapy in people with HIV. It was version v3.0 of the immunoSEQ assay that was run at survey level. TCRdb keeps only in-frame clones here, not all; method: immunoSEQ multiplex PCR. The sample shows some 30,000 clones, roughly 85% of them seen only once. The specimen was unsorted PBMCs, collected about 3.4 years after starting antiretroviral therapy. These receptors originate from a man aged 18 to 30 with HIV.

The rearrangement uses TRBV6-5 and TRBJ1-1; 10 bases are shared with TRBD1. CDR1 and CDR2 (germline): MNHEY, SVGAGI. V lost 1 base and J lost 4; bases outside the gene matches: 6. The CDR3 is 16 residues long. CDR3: CASSYYGTGVITEAFF. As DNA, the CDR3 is TGTGCCAGCAGTTACTATGGGACAGGGGTAATCACTGAAGCTTTCTTT.

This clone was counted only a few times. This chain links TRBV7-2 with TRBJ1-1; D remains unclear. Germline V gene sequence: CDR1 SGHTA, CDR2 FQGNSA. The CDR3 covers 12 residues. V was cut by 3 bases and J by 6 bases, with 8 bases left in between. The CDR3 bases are TGTGCCAGCAGCTTCCGGGTCCCTGAAGCTTTCTTT. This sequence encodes CASSFRVPEAFF.

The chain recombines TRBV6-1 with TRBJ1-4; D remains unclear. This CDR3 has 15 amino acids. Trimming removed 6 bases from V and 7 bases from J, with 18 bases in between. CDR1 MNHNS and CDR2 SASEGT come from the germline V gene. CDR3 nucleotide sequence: TGTGCCAGCAGGGGAGACGGCGAATTGGTTGAAAAACTGTTTTTT. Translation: CASRGDGELVEKLFF.

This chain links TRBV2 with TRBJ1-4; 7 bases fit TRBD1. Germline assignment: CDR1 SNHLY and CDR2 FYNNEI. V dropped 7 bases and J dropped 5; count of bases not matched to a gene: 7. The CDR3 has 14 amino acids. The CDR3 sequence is CASKKTGSNEKLFF. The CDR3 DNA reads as TGTGCCAGCAAAAAGACAGGGTCGAATGAAAAACTGTTTTTT.

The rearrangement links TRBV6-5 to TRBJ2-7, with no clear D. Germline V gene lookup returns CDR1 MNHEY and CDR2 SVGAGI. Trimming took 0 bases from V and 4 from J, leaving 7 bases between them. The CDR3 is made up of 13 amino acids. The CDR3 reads CASSYSKQYEQYF. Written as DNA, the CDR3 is TGTGCCAGCAGTTACTCGAAACAGTACGAGCAGTACTTC.

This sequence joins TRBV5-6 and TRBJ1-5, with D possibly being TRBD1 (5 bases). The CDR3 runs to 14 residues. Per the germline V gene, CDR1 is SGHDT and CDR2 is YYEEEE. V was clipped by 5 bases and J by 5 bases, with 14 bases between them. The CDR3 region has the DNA TGTGCCAGCAGTTCACAGGCTTATGATCAGCCCCAGCATTTT. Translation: CASSSQAYDQPQHF.

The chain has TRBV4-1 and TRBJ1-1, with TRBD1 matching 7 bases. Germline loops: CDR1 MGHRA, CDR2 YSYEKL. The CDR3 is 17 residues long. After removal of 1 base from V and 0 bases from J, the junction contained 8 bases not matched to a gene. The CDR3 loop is CASSQALNRGLNTEAFF. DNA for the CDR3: TGCGCCAGCAGCCAAGCTTTGAATAGGGGGCTGAACACTGAAGCTTTCTTT.

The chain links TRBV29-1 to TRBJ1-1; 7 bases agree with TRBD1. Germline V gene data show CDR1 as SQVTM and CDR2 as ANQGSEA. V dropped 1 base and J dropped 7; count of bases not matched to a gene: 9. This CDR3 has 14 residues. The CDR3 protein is CSVEGGQGGIEAFF. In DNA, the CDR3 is TGCAGCGTTGAAGGTGGTCAGGGGGGCATTGAAGCTTTCTTT.

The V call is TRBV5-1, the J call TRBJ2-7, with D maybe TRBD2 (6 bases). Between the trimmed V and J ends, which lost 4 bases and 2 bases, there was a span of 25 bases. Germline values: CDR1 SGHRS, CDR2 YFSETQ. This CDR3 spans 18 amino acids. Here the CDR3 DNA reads TGCGCCAGCAGCAGGGGACTGGAGTATAGAAGCCTTCCCTACGAGCAGTACTTC. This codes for CASSRGLEYRSLPYEQYF.

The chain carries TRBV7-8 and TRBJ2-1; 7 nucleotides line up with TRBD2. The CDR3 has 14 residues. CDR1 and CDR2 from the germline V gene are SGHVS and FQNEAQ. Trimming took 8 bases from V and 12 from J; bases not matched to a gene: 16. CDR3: CASGGELPGMGQFF. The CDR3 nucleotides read TGTGCCAGCGGGGGGGAGCTTCCGGGAATGGGGCAGTTCTTC. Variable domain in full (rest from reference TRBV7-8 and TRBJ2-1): GAGVSQSPRYKVAKRGQDVALRCDPISGHVSLFWYQQALGQGPEFLTYFQNEAQLDKSGLPSDRFFAERPEGSVSTLKIQRTQQEDSAVYLCASGGELPGMGQFFGPGTRLTVL.

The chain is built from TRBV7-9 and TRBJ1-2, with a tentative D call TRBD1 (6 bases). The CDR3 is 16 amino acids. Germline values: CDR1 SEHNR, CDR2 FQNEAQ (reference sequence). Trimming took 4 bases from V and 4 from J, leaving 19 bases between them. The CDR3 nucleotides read TGTGCCAGCAGCTCTTATGGCCCCCGGGACACCTATGGCTACACCTTC. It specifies CASSSYGPRDTYGYTF.

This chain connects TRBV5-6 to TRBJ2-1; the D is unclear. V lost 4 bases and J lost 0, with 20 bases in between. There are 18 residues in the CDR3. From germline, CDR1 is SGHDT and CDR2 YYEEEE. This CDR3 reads CASSRGPDRTSSYNEQFF. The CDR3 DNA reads TGTGCCAGCAGCCGAGGCCCCGATCGGACGAGCTCCTACAATGAGCAGTTCTTC.

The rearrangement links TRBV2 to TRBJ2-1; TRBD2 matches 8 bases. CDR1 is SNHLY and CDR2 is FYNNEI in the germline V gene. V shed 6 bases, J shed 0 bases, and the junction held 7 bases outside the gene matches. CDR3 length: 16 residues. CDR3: CASSLAGFSSYNEQFF. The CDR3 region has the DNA TGTGCCAGCAGCTTAGCGGGATTTAGCTCCTACAATGAGCAGTTCTTC.

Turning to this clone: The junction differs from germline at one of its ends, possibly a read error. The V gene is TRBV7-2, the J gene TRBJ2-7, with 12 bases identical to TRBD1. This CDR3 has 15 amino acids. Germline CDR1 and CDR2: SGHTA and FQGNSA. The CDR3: CASSPSWGTGGVIDF. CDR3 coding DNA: TGTGCCAGCAGCCCCTCGTGGGGGACAGGGGGCGTAATAGACTTC.

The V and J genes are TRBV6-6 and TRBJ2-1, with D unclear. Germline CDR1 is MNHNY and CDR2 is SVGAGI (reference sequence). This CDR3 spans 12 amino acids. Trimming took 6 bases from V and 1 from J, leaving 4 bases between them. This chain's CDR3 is CASRGSYNEQFF. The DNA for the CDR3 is TGTGCCAGCAGGGGTTCCTACAATGAGCAGTTCTTC.

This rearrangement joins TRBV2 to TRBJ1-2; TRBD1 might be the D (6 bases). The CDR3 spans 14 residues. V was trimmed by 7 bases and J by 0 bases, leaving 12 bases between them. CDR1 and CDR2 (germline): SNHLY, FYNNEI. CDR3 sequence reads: CASTRGATNYGYTF. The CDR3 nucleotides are TGTGCCAGCACCCGGGGGGCGACTAACTATGGCTACACCTTC.

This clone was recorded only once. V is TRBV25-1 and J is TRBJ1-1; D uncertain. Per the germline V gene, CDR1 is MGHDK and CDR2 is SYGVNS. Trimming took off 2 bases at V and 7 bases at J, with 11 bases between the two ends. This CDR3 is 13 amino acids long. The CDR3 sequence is CASSEPGLDEAFF. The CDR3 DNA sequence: TGTGCCAGCAGTGAACCGGGTTTGGATGAAGCTTTCTTT. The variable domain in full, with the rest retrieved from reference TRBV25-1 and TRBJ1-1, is EADIYQTPRYLVIGTGKKITLECSQTMGHDKMYWYQQDPGMELHLIHYSYGVNSTEKGDLSSESTVSRIRTEHFPLTLESARPSHTSQYLCASSEPGLDEAFFGQGTRLTVV.

CDR3: CASSLDRDRGTF. In DNA form, the CDR3 reads TGTGCCAGCAGCTTAGATCGGGACAGGGGCACCTTC. This chain uses TRBV11-2 with TRBJ1-2; 10 bases match TRBD1. CDR1 and CDR2 (germline): SGHAT, FQNNGV. The V segment lost 0 bases and the J segment 13 bases; nucleotides outside the gene matches: 2. CDR3 size: 12 residues. Combining the CDR3 with reference TRBV11-2 and TRBJ1-2 gives the whole variable domain EAGVAQSPRYKIIEKRQSVAFWCNPISGHATLYWYQQILGQGPKLLIQFQNNGVVDDSQLPKDRFSAERLKGVDSTLKIQPAKLEDSAVYLCASSLDRDRGTFGSGTRLTVV.

The CDR3: CASSLAGGRVSGANVLTF. In nucleotides, the CDR3 is TGTGCCAGCAGCTTAGCAGGGGGTCGGGTCTCTGGGGCCAACGTCCTGACTTTC. The rearrangement uses TRBV7-3 and TRBJ2-6; 7 bases are a match to TRBD1. Per the germline V gene, CDR1 is SGHTA and CDR2 is FQGTGA. J lost 0 bases, V lost 2 bases, and 7 bases had no gene match. The CDR3 loop spans 18 amino acids. Drawing the rest from reference TRBV7-3 and TRBJ2-6, the complete variable domain is GAGVSQTPSNKVTEKGKYVELRCDPISGHTALYWYRQSLGQGPEFLIYFQGTGAADDSGLPNDRFFAVRPEGSVSTLKIQRTERGDSAVYLCASSLAGGRVSGANVLTFGAGSRLTVL.

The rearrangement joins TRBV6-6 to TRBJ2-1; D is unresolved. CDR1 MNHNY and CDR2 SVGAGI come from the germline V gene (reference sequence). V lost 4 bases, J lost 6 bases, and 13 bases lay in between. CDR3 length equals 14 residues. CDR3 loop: CASSSGRRSNEQFF. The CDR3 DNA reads TGTGCCAGCAGTTCCGGACGTAGGTCCAATGAGCAGTTCTTC.

CDR3 residues: CASSHRREYNEQFF. The CDR3 DNA sequence: TGCGCCAGCAGCCATAGGCGGGAGTACAATGAGCAGTTCTTC. The V gene is TRBV4-3, the J gene TRBJ2-1; the match to TRBD2 covers 7 bases. J was trimmed by 4 bases and V by 3 bases; bases with no gene match: 3. CDR3 length: 14 amino acids. Looked up from germline, CDR1 is LGHNA and CDR2 is YSLEER.

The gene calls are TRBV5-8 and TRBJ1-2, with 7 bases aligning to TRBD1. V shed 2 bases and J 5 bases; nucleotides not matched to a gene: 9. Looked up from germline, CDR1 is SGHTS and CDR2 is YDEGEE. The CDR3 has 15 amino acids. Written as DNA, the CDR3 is TGTGCCAGCAGCTTACCGGGACAGCGGGGATATGGCTACACCTTC. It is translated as CASSLPGQRGYGYTF.

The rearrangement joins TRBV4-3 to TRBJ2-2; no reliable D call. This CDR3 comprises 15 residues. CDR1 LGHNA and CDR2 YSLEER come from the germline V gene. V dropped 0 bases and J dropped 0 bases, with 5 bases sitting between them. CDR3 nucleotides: TGCGCCAGCAGCCAAGATAGGGCGAACACCGGGGAGCTGTTTTTT. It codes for CASSQDRANTGELFF.

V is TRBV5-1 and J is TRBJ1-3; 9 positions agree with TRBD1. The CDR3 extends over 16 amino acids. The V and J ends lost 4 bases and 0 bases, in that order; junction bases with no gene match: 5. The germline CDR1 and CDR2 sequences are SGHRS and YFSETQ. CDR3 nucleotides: TGCGCCAGCAGCGCCGGGACAGGGAGCTCTGGAAACACCATATATTTT. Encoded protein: CASSAGTGSSGNTIYF.

CDR3 coding DNA: TGTGCCAGCAGCACCGCCTCTTCCACAGATACGCAGTATTTT. Translation gives CASSTASSTDTQYF. The V gene is TRBV11-3, the J gene TRBJ2-3; D not resolved. Trimming took 5 bases from V and 2 from J, leaving 11 bases between them. The CDR3 has 14 amino acids. The V gene's germline CDR1 is SGHNT and CDR2 YENEEA. Looking up the rest from reference TRBV11-3 and TRBJ2-3 gives the full variable domain: EAGVVQSPRYKIIEKKQPVAFWCNPISGHNTLYWYLQNLGQGPELLIRYENEEAVDDSQLPKDRFSAERLKGVDSTLKIQPAELGDSAVYLCASSTASSTDTQYFGPGTRLTVL.

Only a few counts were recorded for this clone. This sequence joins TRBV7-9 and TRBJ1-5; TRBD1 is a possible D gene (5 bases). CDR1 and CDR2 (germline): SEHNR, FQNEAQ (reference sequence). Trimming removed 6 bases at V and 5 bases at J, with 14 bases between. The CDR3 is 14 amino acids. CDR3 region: CASSFTGRDQPQHF. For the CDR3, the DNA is TGTGCCAGCAGTTTTACGGGCAGGGATCAGCCCCAGCATTTT.

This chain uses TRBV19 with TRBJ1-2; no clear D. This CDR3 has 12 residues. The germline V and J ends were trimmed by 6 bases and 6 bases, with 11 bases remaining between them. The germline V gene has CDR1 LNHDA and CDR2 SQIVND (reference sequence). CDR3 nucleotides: TGTGCCAGTAGCGCGGGGTCCAATGGCTACACCTTC. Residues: CASSAGSNGYTF.

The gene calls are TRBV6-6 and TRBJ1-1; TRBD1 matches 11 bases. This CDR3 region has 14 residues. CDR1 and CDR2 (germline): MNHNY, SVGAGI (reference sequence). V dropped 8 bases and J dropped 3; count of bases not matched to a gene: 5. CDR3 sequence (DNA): TGTGCCAGCGGACAGGGGGCTCTGGACACTGAAGCTTTCTTT. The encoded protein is CASGQGALDTEAFF.

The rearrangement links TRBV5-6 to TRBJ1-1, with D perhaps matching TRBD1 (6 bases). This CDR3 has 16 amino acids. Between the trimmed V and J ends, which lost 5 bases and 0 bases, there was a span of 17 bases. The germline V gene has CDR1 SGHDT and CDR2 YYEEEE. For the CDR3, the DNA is TGTGCCAGCAGGCCCGGGTGGGGGGCCTTGAACACTGAAGCTTTCTTT. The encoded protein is CASRPGWGALNTEAFF.

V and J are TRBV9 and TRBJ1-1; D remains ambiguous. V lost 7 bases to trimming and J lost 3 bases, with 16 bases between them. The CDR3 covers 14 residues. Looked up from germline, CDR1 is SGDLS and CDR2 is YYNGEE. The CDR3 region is CASASGRTHTEAFF. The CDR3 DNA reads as TGTGCCAGCGCATCCGGTCGGACGCACACTGAAGCTTTCTTT.